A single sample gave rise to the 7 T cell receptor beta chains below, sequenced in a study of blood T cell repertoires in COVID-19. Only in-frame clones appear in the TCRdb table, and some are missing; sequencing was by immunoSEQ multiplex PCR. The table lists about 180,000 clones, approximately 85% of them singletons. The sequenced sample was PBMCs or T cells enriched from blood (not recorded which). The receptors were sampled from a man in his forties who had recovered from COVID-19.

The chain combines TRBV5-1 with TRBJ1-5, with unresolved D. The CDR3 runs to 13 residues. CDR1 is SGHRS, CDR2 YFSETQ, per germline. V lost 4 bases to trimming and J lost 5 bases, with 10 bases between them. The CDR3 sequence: CASSLTRDQPQHF. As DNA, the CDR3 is TGCGCCAGCAGCCTGACGAGGGATCAGCCCCAGCATTTT.

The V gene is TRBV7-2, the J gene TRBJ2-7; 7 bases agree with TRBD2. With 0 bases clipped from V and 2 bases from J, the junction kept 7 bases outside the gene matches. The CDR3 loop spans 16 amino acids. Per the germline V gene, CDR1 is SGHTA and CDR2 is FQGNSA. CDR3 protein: CASSLAGGTLPYEQYF. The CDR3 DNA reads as TGTGCCAGCAGCTTAGCGGGGGGGACGCTTCCCTACGAGCAGTACTTC. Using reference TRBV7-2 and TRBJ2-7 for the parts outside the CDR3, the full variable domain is GAGVSQSPSNKVTEKGKDVELRCDPISGHTALYWYRQSLGQGLEFLIYFQGNSAPDKSGLPSDRFSAERTGGSVSTLTIQRTQQEDSAVYLCASSLAGGTLPYEQYFGPGTRLTVT.

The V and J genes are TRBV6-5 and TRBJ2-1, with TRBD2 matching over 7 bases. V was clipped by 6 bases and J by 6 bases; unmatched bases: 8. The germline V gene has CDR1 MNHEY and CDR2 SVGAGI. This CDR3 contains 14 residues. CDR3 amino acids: CASSDGREFNEQFF. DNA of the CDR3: TGTGCCAGCAGCGACGGGCGGGAGTTCAATGAGCAGTTCTTC.

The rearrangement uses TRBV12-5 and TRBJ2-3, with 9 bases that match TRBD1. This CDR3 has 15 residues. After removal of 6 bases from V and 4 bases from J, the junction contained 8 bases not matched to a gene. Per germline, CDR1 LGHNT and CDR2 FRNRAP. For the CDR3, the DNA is TGTGCTAGTGGCCCGGACAGGGGTGTGGCAGATACGCAGTATTTT. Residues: CASGPDRGVADTQYF.

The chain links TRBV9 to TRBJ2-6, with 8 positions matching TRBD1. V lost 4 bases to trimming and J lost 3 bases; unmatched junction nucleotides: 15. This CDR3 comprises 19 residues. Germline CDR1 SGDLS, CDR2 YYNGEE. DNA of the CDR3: TGTGCCAGCAGCACCCGTCAGGACAGGGATTTAGGTGGGGCCAACGTCCTGACTTTC. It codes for CASSTRQDRDLGGANVLTF.

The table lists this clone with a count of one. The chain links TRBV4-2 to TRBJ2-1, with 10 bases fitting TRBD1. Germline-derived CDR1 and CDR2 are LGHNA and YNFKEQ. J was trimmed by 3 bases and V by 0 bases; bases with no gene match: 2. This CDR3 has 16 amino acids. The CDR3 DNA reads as TGTGCCAGCAGCCAAGAGGGACAGGGGAACTACAATGAGCAGTTCTTC. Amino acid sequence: CASSQEGQGNYNEQFF.

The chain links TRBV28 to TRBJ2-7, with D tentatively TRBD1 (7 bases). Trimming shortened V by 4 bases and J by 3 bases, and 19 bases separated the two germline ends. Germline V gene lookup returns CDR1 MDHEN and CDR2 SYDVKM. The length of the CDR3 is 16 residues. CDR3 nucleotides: TGTGCCAGCAGTTCCGTGGGGGGACAGCTCGACTACGAGCAGTACTTC. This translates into CASSSVGGQLDYEQYF. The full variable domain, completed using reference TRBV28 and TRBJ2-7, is DVKVTQSSRYLVKRTGEKVFLECVQDMDHENMFWYRQDPGLGLRLIYFSYDVKMKEKGDIPEGYSVSREKKERFSLILESASTNQTSMYLCASSSVGGQLDYEQYFGPGTRLTVT.